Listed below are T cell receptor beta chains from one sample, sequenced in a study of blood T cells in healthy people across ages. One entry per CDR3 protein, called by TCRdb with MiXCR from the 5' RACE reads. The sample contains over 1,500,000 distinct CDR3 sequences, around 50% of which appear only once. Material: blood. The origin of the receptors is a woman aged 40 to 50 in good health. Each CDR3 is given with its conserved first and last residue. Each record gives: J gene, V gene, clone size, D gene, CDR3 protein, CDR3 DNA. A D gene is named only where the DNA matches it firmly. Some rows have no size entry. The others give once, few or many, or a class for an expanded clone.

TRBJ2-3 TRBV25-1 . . CASRLTEGTDTQYF TGTGCCAGCAGACTTACCGAAGGCACAGATACGCAGTATTTT
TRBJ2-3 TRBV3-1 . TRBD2 CASSQPVLAGGTDTQYF TGTGCCAGCAGCCAGCCCGTACTAGCGGGGGGAACAGATACGCAGTATTTT
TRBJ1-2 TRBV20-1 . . CSARVLYGYTF TGCAGTGCTAGGGTCCTCTATGGCTACACCTTC
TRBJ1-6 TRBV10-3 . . CTIAPETHNSPLHF TGTACCATCGCCCCCGAGACCCATAATTCACCCCTCCACTTT
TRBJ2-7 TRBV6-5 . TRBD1 CASSYRTGTAEQYF TGTGCCAGCAGTTACCGGACAGGGACTGCCGAGCAGTACTTC
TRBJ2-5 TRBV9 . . CASSGGGLEKYF TGTGCCAGCAGCGGCGGGGGCCTAGAGAAGTACTTC
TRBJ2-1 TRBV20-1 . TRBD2 CSARDPSGARNEQFF TGCAGTGCTAGAGATCCTAGCGGGGCGAGGAATGAGCAGTTCTTC
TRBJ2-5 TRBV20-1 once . CSATFLRGRETQYF TGCAGTGCTACTTTTCTGCGGGGGCGAGAGACTCAGTACTTC
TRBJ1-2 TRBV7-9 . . CASSERTATNYGYTF TGTGCCAGCAGCGAACGGACGGCTACTAACTATGGCTACACCTTC
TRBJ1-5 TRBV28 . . CASSLQGVRSNQPQHF TGTGCCAGCAGTTTACAGGGTGTGAGGAGCAATCAGCCCCAGCATTTT
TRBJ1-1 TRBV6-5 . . CASSYSVGPGTEAFF TGTGCCAGCAGTTACTCCGTGGGCCCAGGGACTGAAGCTTTCTTT
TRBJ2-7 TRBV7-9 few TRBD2 CASSLALGLAYF TGTGCCAGCAGCTTAGCGCTTGGACTAGCGTACTTC
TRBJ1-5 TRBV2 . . CATRDTSNQPQHF TGTGCCACCCGGGACACCAGCAATCAGCCCCAGCATTTT
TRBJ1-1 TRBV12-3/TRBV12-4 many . CASSLKGNTEAFF TGTGCCAGCAGCTTAAAGGGGAACACTGAAGCTTTCTTT
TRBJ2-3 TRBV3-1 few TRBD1 CASSLEGQDTDTQYF TGTGCCAGCAGCCTAGAGGGACAGGACACAGATACGCAGTATTTT
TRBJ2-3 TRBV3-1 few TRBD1 CASSLGTVQKGTDTQYF TGTGCCAGCAGCCTCGGGACAGTTCAAAAAGGCACAGATACGCAGTATTTT
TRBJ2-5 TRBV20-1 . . CSARRRGFRETQYF TGCAGTGCTAGAAGGAGGGGGTTTCGAGAGACCCAGTACTTC
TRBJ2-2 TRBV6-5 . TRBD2 CASSYSIGTSPGELFF TGTGCCAGCAGTTACTCGATAGGGACTAGCCCCGGGGAGCTGTTTTTT
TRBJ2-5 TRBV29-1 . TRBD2 CSANFAGRRGRETQYF TGCAGCGCCAACTTCGCGGGGCGGCGGGGGAGAGAGACCCAGTACTTC
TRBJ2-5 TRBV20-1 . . CSAPGFRGSGQYF TGCAGTGCCCCCGGATTCCGGGGAAGCGGGCAGTACTTC
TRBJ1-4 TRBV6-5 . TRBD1 CASSLTAGQGYKKLFF TGTGCCAGCAGTCTTACTGCGGGACAGGGATACAAAAAACTGTTTTTT
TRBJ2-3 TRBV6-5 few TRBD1 CASRYNRGVVTDTQYF TGTGCCAGCAGATATAACAGGGGGGTGGTTACAGATACGCAGTATTTT
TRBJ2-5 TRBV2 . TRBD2 CASRIPSGGAETQYF TGTGCCAGCAGGATACCTAGCGGGGGGGCTGAGACCCAGTACTTC
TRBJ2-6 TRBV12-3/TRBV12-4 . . CASSPQTIGANVLTF TGTGCCAGCAGTCCCCAAACAATTGGGGCCAACGTCCTGACTTTC
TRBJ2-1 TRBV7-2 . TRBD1 CASTRDRGNMNEQFF TGTGCCAGCACCCGGGACAGGGGGAACATGAATGAGCAGTTCTTC
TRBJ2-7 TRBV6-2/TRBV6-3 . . CASSYPSANSYEQYF TGTGCCAGCAGTTACCCGTCCGCCAACTCCTACGAGCAGTACTTC
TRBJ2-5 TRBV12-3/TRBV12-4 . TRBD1 CASSYGDRGIIRNQETQYF TGTGCCAGCAGTTATGGGGACAGGGGTATTATTCGAAACCAAGAGACCCAGTACTTC
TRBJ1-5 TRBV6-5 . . CASSYVRDQPQHF TGTGCCAGCAGTTACGTGCGGGATCAGCCCCAGCATTTT
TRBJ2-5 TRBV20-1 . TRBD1 CSARDQNRGFKETQYF TGCAGTGCTAGAGATCAGAACAGGGGTTTCAAGGAGACCCAGTACTTC
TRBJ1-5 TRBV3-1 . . CASSHSKAGSNQPQHF TGTGCCAGCAGCCACTCCAAGGCAGGGAGCAATCAGCCCCAGCATTTT
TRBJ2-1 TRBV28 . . CASSIQGPDNEQFF TGTGCCAGCAGTATCCAGGGTCCCGACAATGAGCAGTTCTTC
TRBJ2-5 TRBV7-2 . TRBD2 CASSPRGSGGKETQYF TGTGCCAGCAGCCCCCGGGGTAGCGGGGGGAAAGAGACCCAGTACTTC
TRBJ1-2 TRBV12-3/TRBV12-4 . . CASSLSQRRNYGYTF TGTGCCAGCAGCCTTTCACAGAGACGAAACTATGGCTACACCTTC
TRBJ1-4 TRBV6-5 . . CASSYSPGLGGEKLFF TGTGCCAGCAGTTACTCGCCGGGCCTCGGTGGGGAAAAACTGTTTTTT
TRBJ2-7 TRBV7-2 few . CASSLGGVSTYEQYF TGTGCCAGCAGCTTAGGAGGGGTTTCAACCTACGAGCAGTACTTC
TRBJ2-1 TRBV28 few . CASSLIIREQFF TGTGCCAGCAGTTTAATTATCCGTGAGCAGTTCTTC
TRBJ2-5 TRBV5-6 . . CASSHTGAETQYF TGTGCCAGCAGCCATACGGGGGCGGAGACCCAGTACTTC
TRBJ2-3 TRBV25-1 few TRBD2 CASSETGLVADTQYF TGTGCCAGCAGTGAAACGGGACTAGTCGCAGATACGCAGTATTTT
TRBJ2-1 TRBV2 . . CASNRDTGASNEQFF TGTGCCAGCAATCGAGACACGGGGGCGAGCAATGAGCAGTTCTTC
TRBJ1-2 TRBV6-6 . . CASSYRESYYGYTF TGTGCCAGCAGTTACAGGGAATCGTACTATGGCTACACCTTC
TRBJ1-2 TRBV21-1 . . CASSGRPHGQSGYTF TGTGCCAGCAGCGGCCGTCCACATGGGCAGAGCGGCTACACCTTC
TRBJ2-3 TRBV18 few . CASSQGAVGDTQYF TGTGCCAGCTCACAAGGGGCTGTCGGAGATACGCAGTATTTT
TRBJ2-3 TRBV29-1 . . CSVDQTSTDTQYF TGCAGCGTTGATCAGACTAGCACAGATACGCAGTATTTT
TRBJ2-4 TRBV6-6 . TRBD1 CASSSAGGIQYF TGTGCCAGCAGTTCGGCAGGGGGCATTCAGTACTTC
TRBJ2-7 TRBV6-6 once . CASSRDSQYEQYF TGTGCCAGCAGTCGGGACTCACAATACGAGCAGTACTTC
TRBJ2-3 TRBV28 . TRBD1 CASSARQGWADTQYF TGTGCCAGCAGTGCCCGACAGGGTTGGGCAGATACGCAGTATTTT
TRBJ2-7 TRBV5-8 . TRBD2 CASSLESSGGSPWYEQYF TGTGCCAGCAGCTTGGAGTCTAGCGGGGGGTCCCCTTGGTACGAGCAGTACTTC
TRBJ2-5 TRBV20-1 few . CSARGGGRGETQYF TGCAGTGCTAGAGGAGGGGGGAGGGGAGAGACCCAGTACTTC
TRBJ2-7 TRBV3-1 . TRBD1 CASSQVTTGSYYEQYF TGTGCCAGCAGCCAAGTCACGACAGGGAGTTACTACGAGCAGTACTTC
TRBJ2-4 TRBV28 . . CASSLGGRIQYF TGTGCCAGCAGTTTGGGCGGCCGCATTCAGTACTTC
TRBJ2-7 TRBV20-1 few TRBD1 CSARGQGSIYEQYF TGCAGTGCTAGGGGACAGGGGTCTATCTACGAGCAGTACTTC
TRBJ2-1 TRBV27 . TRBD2 CASSFGSSGRRNEQFF TGTGCCAGCAGTTTTGGGTCTAGCGGGAGGAGGAATGAGCAGTTCTTC
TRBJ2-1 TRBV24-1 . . CATSDLGGFNEQFF TGTGCCACCAGTGATTTGGGAGGGTTCAATGAGCAGTTCTTC
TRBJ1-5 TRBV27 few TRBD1 CASSPDRVRNQPQHF TGTGCCAGCAGTCCCGACAGGGTTCGCAATCAGCCCCAGCATTTT
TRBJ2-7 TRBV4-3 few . CASSQDTGWSEQYF TGCGCCAGCAGCCAAGATACAGGGTGGAGCGAGCAGTACTTC
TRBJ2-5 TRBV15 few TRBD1 CATSRVTGSGQTQYF TGTGCCACCAGCAGGGTGACAGGGTCCGGACAGACCCAGTACTTC
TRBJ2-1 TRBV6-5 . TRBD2 CASSYSGTSGGLEQFF TGTGCCAGCAGTTACTCCGGGACTAGCGGGGGGCTAGAGCAGTTCTTC
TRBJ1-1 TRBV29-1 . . CSVQTRQAPGTEAFF TGCAGCGTACAAACCCGACAGGCGCCTGGGACTGAAGCTTTCTTT
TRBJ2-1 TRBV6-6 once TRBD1 CASRGEIGQGKVEQFF TGTGCCAGCAGGGGGGAAATCGGACAGGGGAAAGTTGAGCAGTTCTTC
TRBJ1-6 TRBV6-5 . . CASSDRHSPLHF TGTGCCAGCAGCGACAGGCATTCACCCCTCCACTTT